The entry below gives a single T cell receptor (delta chain) sequence along with its context. No cognate antigen has been identified for it. TCRdb lists the protein of a much larger clone for this DNA, which differs at residue 3, so this is likely a read error; the protein given here is translated from the DNA itself. The library was produced with RT-PCR. Sequencing used an Illumina MiSeq. Via CATT, TCRdb reprocessed the public reads, and rows with identical DNA were then joined. This sample holds 2,000 to 2,500 delta-chain clones; over 25% were observed only once. The top ten clones comprise roughly 35% of the sample. The germline V gene yields GEAIGNYY for CDR1 and EKD for CDR2. CDR3 length: 18 amino acids, cysteine to phenylalanine. Only the CDR3 part of the read is kept: 54 bases, read in frame from the first base. This entry belongs to a study of gamma-delta T cells after stem cell transplantation (dated by TCRdb to about 2016).

The TCR comes from a human donor. It is not recorded whose cells these are; they may come from a transplant donor. Sequencing was carried out using gamma-delta T cells. This chain is built from TRDV2 and TRDJ1; 12 central bases correspond to TRDD3. The CDR3 loop reads CARDTLLGDTPHTDKLIF. The DNA sequence reads TGTGCCCGTGACACCTTACTGGGGGATACCCCACACACCGATAAACTCATCTTT.